Listed below are T cell receptor beta chains from one sample, sequenced in a study of technical replicates of blood from a few donors. Only in-frame clones appear in the TCRdb table, and some are missing; sequencing was by immunoSEQ multiplex PCR. The sample holds approximately 73,000 clones, over 90% seen once. Source material: T cells isolated from PBMCs. The source is a human donor in good health. The CDR3 runs from the conserved cysteine through the conserved F or W. Fields, in order: clone size, V gene, J gene, D gene, CDR3 DNA, CDR3 protein. The D gene is left open where the match is weak. Size tells how often a clone was seen (once, few, many) or the class of an expanded clone, and some rows leave it out.

clone_size: -; v_call: TRBV20-1; j_call: TRBJ1-1; d_call: TRBD1; cdr3_nt: TGCAGTGCTAGGAGGGACAGAGAAGCTTTCTTT; cdr3_aa: CSARRDREAFF
clone_size: -; v_call: TRBV2; j_call: TRBJ2-3; d_call: -; cdr3_nt: TGTGCCAGCAGCCAACTAGCCGCGGGGGATACGCAGTATTTT; cdr3_aa: CASSQLAAGDTQYF
clone_size: -; v_call: TRBV4-2; j_call: TRBJ2-7; d_call: -; cdr3_nt: TGTGCCAGCAGCTTGGAGGACCCTAGATGGGGCGAGCAGTACTTC; cdr3_aa: CASSLEDPRWGEQYF
clone_size: -; v_call: TRBV6-4; j_call: TRBJ1-4; d_call: -; cdr3_nt: TGTGCCAGCAATGGGGGGGTTTTGGGAGGGAGCAATGAAAAACTGTTTTTT; cdr3_aa: CASNGGVLGGSNEKLFF
clone_size: few; v_call: TRBV29-1; j_call: TRBJ1-1; d_call: -; cdr3_nt: TGCAGCGTTGAAGAAGGGGGGAACACTGAAGCTTTCTTT; cdr3_aa: CSVEEGGNTEAFF
clone_size: once; v_call: TRBV7-9; j_call: TRBJ2-7; d_call: -; cdr3_nt: TGTGCCAGCAGCTTCGGCCAGGGGTCTTACGAGCAGTACTTC; cdr3_aa: CASSFGQGSYEQYF
clone_size: once; v_call: TRBV4-1; j_call: TRBJ1-2; d_call: -; cdr3_nt: TGCGCCAGCAGCCAGGCCTCGGCCGTCGGGGGCTACACCTTC; cdr3_aa: CASSQASAVGGYTF
clone_size: -; v_call: TRBV9; j_call: TRBJ2-4; d_call: TRBD1; cdr3_nt: TGTGCCAGCAGCGTAGCTACGGCGGGACAGGGGCTAGGGAACATTCAGTACTTC; cdr3_aa: CASSVATAGQGLGNIQYF
clone_size: once; v_call: TRBV2; j_call: TRBJ1-2; d_call: -; cdr3_nt: TGTGCCAGCAGTGTCAGGGCAGAATACTATGGCTACACCTTC; cdr3_aa: CASSVRAEYYGYTF
clone_size: once; v_call: TRBV30; j_call: TRBJ1-6; d_call: -; cdr3_nt: TGTGCCTGGAGTGCCCGGGACAACGGCCTAGGGGCAGGAGCCCTCCACTTT; cdr3_aa: CAWSARDNGLGAGALHF